A single TCR beta chain is shown here with its context. These data originate in a study of blood T cell repertoires in COVID-19. Measured with immunoSEQ multiplex PCR; TCRdb has only the in-frame clones, and not every one. The table records a few hundred thousand clones, over 75% of them present only once. The sequence was obtained from a woman in her twenties or thirties who had recovered from COVID-19. The sample taken for sequencing was PBMCs or T cells enriched from blood (not recorded which).

CDR3 region: CASSLQGTYGGYTF. CDR3 in DNA: TGTGCCAGCAGTCTACAGGGAACCTATGGTGGCTACACCTTC. This chain connects TRBV2 to TRBJ1-2, with D perhaps matching TRBD1 (6 bases). This CDR3 has 14 residues. The germline V gene has CDR1 SNHLY and CDR2 FYNNEI. V was trimmed by 5 bases and J by 7 bases, leaving 17 bases between them.